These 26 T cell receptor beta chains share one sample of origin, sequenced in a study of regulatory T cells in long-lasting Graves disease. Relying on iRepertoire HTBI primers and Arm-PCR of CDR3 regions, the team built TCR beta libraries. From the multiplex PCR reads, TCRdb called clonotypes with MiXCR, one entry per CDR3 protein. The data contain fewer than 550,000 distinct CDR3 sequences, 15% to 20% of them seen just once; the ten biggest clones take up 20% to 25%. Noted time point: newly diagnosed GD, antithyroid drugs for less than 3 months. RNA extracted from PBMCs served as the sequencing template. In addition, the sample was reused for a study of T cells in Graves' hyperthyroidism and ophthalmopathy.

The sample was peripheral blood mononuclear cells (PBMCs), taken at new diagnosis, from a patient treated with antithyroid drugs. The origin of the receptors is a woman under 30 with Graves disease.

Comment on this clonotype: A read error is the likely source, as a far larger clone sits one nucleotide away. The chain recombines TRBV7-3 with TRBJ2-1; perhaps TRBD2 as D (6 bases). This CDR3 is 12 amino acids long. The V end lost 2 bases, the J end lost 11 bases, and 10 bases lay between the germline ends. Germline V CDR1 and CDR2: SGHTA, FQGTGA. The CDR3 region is CASSLGGNKQFF. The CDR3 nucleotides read TGTGCCAGCAGCTTAGGGGGGAATAAGCAGTTCTTC.

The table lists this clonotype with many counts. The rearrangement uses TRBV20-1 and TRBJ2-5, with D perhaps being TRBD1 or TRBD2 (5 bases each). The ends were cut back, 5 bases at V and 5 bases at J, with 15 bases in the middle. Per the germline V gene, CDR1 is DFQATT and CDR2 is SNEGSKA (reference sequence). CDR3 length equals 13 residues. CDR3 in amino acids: CSARTLWGETQYF. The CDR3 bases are TGCAGTGCTCGGACCCTGTGGGGGGAGACCCAGTACTTC.

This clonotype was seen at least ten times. The CDR3 DNA reads as TGTGCCAGCAGCTTAAACAGGGAGTTGGGCGGCTACACCTTC. This gives the protein CASSLNRELGGYTF. The chain combines TRBV7-2 with TRBJ1-2; tentative D call: TRBD1 (6 bases). The germline V gene encodes CDR1 SGHTA and CDR2 FQGNSA. V was shortened by 2 bases and J by 8 bases, with 15 bases between the two germline ends. The CDR3 is 14 amino acids.

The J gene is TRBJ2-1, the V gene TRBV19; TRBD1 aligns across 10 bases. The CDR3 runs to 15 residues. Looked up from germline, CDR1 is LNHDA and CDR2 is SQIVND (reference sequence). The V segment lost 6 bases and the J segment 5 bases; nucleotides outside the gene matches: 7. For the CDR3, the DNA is TGTGCCAGTAGCGCCACGGGACAGGGGAACAATGAGCAGTTCTTC. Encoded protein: CASSATGQGNNEQFF.

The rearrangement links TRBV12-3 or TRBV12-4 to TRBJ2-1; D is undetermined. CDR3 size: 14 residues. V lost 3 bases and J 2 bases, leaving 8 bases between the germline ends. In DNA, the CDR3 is TGTGCCAGCAGTTTTCAAGGGACCTACAATGAGCAGTTCTTC. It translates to CASSFQGTYNEQFF.

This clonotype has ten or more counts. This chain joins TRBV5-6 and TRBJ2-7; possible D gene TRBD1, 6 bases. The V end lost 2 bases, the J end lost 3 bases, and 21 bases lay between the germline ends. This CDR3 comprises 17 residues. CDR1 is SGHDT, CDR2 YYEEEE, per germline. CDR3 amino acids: CASSFGIPNRVGYEQYF. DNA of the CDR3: TGTGCCAGCAGCTTCGGTATACCGAACAGGGTCGGCTACGAGCAGTACTTC.

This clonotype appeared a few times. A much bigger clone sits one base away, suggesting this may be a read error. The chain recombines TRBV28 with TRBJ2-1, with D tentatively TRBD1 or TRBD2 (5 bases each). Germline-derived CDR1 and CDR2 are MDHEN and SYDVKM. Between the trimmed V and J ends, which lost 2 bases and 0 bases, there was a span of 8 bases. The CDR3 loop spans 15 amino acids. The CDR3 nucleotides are TGTGCCAGCAGTTTACCTGGGGGCTCCTACAATGAGCAGTTCTTC. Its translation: CASSLPGGSYNEQFF.

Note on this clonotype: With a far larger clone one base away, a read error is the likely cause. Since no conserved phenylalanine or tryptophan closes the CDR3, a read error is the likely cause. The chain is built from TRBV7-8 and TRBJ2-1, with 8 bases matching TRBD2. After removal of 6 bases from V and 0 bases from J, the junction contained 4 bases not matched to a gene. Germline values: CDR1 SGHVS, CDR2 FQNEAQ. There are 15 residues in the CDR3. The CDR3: CASRERESSYNEQFS. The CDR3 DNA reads TGTGCCAGCAGAGAGCGGGAGAGCTCCTACAATGAGCAGTTCTCC.

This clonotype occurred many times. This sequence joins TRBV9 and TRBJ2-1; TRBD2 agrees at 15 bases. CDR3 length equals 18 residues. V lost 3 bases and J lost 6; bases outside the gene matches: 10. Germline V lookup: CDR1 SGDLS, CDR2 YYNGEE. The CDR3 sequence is CASSGRTSGRAGRNEQFF. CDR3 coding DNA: TGTGCCAGCAGCGGACGGACTAGCGGGAGGGCCGGTCGCAATGAGCAGTTCTTC.

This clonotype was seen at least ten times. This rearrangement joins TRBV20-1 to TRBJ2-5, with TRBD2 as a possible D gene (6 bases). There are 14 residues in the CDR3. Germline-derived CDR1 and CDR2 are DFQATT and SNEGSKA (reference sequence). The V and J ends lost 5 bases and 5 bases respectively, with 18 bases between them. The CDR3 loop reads CSALPGGIRETQYF. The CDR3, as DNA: TGCAGTGCTTTGCCGGGCGGGATCAGGGAGACCCAGTACTTC.

CDR3 coding DNA: TGTGCCAGCACCCCTATAGCGGACAGCTCCTACGAGCAGTACTTC. Residues: CASTPIADSSYEQYF. The rearrangement links TRBV2 to TRBJ2-7; D is tentatively TRBD1 or TRBD2 (6 bases each). CDR1 and CDR2 from the germline V gene are SNHLY and FYNNEI. The length of the CDR3 is 15 residues. Trimming removed 7 bases from V and 0 bases from J, with 16 bases in between. The full variable domain, in which reference TRBV2 and TRBJ2-7 provide the parts outside the CDR3, is EPEVTQTPSHQVTQMGQEVILRCVPISNHLYFYWYRQILGQKVEFLVSFYNNEISEKSEIFDDQFSVERPDGSNFTLKIRSTKLEDSAMYFCASTPIADSSYEQYFGPGTRLTVT.

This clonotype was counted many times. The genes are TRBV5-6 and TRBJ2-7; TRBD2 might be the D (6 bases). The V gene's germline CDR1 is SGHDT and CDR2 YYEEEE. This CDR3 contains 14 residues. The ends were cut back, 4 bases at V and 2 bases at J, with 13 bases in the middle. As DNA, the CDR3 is TGTGCCAGCAGCGCGGGACGGACACCCTACGAGCAGTACTTC. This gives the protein CASSAGRTPYEQYF.

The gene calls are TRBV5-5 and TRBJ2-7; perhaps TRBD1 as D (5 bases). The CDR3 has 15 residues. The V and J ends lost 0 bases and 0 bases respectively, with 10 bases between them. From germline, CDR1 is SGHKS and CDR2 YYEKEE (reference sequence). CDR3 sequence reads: CASSLEGMSSYEQYF. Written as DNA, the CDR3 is TGTGCCAGCAGCTTGGAGGGGATGAGCTCCTACGAGCAGTACTTC.

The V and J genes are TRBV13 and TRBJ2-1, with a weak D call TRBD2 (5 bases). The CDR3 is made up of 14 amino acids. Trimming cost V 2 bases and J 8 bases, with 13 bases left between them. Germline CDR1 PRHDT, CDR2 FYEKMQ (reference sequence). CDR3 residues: CASSLRPRADEQFF. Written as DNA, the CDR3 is TGTGCCAGCAGCTTAAGACCGCGGGCGGATGAGCAGTTCTTC.

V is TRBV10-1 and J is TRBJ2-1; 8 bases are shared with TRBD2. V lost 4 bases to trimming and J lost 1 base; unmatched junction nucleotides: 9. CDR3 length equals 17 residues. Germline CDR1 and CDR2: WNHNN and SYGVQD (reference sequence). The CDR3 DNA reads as TGCGCCAGCAGTGTCCAGGTCCAGCGGGAGTCCTACAATGAGCAGTTCTTC. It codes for CASSVQVQRESYNEQFF.

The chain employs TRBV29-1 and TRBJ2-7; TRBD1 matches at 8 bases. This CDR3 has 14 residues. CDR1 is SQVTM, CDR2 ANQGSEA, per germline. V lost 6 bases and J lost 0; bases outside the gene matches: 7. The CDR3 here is CSVRTGLNSYEQYF. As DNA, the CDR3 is TGCAGCGTACGGACAGGGCTAAACTCCTACGAGCAGTACTTC.

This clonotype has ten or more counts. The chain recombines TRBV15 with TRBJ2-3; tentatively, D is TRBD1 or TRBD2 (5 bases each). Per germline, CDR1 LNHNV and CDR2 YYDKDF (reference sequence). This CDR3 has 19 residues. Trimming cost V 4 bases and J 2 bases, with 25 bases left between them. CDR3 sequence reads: CATSTSFRDRFYPTDTQYF. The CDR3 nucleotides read TGTGCCACCAGCACATCCTTCCGGGACCGCTTCTACCCCACAGATACGCAGTATTTT.

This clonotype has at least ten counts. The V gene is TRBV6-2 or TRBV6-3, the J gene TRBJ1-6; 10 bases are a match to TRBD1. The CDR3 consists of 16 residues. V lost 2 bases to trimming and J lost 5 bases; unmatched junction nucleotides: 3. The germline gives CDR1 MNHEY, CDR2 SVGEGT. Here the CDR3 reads CASSYAGQGNNSPLHF. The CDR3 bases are TGTGCCAGCAGTTACGCGGGACAGGGGAATAATTCACCCCTCCACTTT.

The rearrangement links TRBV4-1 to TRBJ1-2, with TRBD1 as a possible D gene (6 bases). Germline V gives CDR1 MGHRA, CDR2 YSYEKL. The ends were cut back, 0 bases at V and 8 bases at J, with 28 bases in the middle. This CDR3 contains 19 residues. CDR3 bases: TGCGCCAGCAGCCAAGATCCCCTGCGGGGGCGCATCACCCCGTTGGGCTACACCTTC. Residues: CASSQDPLRGRITPLGYTF.

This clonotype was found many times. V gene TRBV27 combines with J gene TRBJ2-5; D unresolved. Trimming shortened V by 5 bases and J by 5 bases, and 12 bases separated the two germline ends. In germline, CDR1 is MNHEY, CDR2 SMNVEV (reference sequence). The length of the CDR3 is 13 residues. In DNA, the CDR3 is TGTGCCAGCAGTCCCCGATATAGGGAGACCCAGTACTTC. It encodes CASSPRYRETQYF.

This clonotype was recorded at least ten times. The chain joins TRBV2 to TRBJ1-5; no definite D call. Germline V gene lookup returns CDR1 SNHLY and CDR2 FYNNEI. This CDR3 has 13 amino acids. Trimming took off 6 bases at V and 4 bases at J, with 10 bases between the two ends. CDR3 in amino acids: CASSWQRNQPQHF. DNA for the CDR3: TGTGCCAGCAGCTGGCAGCGGAATCAGCCCCAGCATTTT.

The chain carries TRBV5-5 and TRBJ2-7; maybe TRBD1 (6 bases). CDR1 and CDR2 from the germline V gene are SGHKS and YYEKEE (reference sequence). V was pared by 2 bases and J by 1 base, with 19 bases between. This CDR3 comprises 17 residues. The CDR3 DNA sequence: TGTGCCAGCAGCTTCAAACTCCTGACAGGCACTTCCTACGAGCAGTACTTC. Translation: CASSFKLLTGTSYEQYF.

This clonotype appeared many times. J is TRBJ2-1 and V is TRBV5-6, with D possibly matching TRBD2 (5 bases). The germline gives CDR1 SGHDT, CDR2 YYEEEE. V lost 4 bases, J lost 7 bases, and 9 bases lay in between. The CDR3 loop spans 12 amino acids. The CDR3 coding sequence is TGTGCCAGCAGCGTTAGCGTGAATGAGCAGTTCTTC. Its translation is CASSVSVNEQFF.

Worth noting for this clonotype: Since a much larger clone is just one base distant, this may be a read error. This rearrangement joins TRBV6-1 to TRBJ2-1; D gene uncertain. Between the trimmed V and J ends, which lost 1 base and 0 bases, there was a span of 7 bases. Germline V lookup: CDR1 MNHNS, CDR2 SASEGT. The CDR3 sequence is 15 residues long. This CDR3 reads CASSEEDYSYNEQFF. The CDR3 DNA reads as TGTGCCAGCAGTGAAGAGGATTACTCCTACAATGAGCAGTTCTTC.

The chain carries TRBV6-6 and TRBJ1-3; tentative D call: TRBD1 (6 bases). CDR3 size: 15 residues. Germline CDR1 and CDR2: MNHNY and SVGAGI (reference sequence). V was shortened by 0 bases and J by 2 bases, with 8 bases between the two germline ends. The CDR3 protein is CASSYSGATGNTIYF. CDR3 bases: TGTGCCAGCAGTTACTCGGGGGCTACTGGAAACACCATATATTTT.

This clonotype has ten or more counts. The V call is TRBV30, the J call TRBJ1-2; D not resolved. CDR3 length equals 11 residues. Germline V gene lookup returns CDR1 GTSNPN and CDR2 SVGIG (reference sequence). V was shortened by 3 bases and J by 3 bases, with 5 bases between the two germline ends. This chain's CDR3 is CAWRSYYGYTF. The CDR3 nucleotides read TGTGCCTGGAGAAGCTACTATGGCTACACCTTC.